This paragraph reports one TCR beta chain. Antigen specificity is unknown. These data originate in a study of cytomegalovirus exposure and HLA in healthy donors. The wider study: Genotyping of 300 to 450 donors showed that about 84% belonged to the Caucasian-associated ancestry cluster. Findings and caveats of the study: The study listed approximately 170 cytomegalovirus-associated TCR beta chains.

The germline V gene encodes CDR1 SNHLY and CDR2 FYNNEI. The CDR3 loop spans 14 amino acids. V was cut by 6 bases and J by 6 bases, with 14 bases left in between. Researchers ran the PCR with 60 Vbeta and 13 Jbeta primers. The table came from immunoSEQ multiplex PCR; TCRdb's copy has only in-frame clones and leaves some out. Among over 85,000 clones listed, roughly 83% were seen once. The source material was PBMCs. The clonotype comes from a man aged 35-49 years in good health and CMV-seronegative. The gene calls are TRBV2 and TRBJ1-4; the D is unclear. In DNA form, the CDR3 reads TGTGCCAGCAGGGGAAACCGGGATGATGAAAAACTGTTTTTT. Encoded protein: CASRGNRDDEKLFF.